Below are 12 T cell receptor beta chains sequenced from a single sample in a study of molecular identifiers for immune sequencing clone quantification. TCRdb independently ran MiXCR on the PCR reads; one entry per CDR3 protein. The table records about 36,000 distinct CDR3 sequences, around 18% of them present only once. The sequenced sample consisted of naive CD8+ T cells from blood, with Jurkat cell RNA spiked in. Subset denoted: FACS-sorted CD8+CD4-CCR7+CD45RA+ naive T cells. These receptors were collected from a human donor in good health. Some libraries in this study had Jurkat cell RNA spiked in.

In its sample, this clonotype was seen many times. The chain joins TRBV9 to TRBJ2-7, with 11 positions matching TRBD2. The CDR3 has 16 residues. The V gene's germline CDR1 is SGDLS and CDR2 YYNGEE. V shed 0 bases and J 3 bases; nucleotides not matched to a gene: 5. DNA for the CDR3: TGTGCCAGCAGCGTAGGGGTGGGACTAGCGGTCTACGAGCAGTACTTC. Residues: CASSVGVGLAVYEQYF.

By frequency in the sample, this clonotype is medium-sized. CDR3 nucleotides: TGTGCCAGCAGTGCACCCATGGTCTACGAGCAGTACTTC. It yields the protein CASSAPMVYEQYF. This rearrangement joins TRBV2 to TRBJ2-7; D remains unclear. Germline CDR1 reads SNHLY; CDR2 reads FYNNEI. The CDR3 has 13 residues. Trimming took 4 bases from V and 3 from J, leaving 10 bases between them.

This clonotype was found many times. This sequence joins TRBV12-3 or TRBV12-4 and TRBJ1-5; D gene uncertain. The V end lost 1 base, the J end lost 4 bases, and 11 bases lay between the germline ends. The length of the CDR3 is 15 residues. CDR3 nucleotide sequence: TGTGCCAGCAGTTTAGTGGGTGGAGGGAATCAGCCCCAGCATTTT. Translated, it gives CASSLVGGGNQPQHF.

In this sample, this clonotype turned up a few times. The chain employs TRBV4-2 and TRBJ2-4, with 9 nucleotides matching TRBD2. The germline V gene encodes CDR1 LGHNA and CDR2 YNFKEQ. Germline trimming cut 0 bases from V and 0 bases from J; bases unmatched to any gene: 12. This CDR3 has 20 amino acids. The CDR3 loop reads CASSQEPTGLAMIAKNIQYF. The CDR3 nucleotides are TGTGCCAGCAGCCAAGAGCCGACCGGACTAGCGATGATAGCCAAAAACATTCAGTACTTC.

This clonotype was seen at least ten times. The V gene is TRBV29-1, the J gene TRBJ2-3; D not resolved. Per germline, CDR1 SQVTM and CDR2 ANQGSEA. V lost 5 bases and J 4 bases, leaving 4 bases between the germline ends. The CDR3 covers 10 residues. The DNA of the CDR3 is TGCAGCGTTAGGTCAGATACGCAGTATTTT. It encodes CSVRSDTQYF.

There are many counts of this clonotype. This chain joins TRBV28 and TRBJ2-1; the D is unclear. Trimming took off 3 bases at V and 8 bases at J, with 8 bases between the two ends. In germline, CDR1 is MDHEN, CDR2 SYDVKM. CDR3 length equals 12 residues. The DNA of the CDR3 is TGTGCCAGCAGTTTTAGTGACGATGAGCAGTTCTTC. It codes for CASSFSDDEQFF.

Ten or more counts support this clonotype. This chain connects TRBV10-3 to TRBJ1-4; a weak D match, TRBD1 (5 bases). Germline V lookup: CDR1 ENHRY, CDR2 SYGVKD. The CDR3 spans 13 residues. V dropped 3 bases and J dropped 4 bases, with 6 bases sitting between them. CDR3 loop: CAISDQGNEKLFF. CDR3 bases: TGTGCCATCAGTGACCAGGGTAATGAAAAACTGTTTTTT.

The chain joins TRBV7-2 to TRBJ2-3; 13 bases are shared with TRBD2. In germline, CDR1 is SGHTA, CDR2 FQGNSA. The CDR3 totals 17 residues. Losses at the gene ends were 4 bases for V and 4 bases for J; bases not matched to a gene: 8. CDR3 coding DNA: TGTGCCAGCAGCTGGGCGACTAGCGGGAGGACTTCAGATACGCAGTATTTT. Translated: CASSWATSGRTSDTQYF. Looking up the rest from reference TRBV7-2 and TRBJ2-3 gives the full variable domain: GAGVSQSPSNKVTEKGKDVELRCDPISGHTALYWYRQSLGQGLEFLIYFQGNSAPDKSGLPSDRFSAERTGGSVSTLTIQRTQQEDSAVYLCASSWATSGRTSDTQYFGPGTRLTVL.

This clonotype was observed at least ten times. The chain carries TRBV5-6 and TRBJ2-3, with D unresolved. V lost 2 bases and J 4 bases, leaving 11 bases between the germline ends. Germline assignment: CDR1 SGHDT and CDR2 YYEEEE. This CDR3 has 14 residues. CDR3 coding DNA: TGTGCCAGCAGCTTAGGAGCTACCCCAGATACGCAGTATTTT. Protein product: CASSLGATPDTQYF.

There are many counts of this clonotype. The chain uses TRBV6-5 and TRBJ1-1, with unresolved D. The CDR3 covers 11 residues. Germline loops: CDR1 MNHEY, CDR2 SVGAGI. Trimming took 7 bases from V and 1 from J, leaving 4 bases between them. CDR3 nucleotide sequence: TGTGCCAGCACTGGGAACACTGAAGCTTTCTTT. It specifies CASTGNTEAFF.

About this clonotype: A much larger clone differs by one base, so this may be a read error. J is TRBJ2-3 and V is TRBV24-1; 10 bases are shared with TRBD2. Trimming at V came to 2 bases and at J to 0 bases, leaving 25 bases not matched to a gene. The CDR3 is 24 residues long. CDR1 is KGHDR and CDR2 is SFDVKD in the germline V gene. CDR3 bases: TGTGCCACCAGTGATTCAGCGGGCTTTGGGACTAGCGAGAGGAGAGGTGCGAGCACAGATACGCAGTATTTT. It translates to CATSDSAGFGTSERRGASTDTQYF.

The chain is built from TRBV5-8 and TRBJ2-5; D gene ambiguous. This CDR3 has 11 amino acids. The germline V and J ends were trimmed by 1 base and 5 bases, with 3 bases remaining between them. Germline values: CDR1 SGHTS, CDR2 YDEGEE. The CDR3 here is CASSLRETQYF. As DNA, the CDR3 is TGTGCCAGCAGCTTGCGGGAGACCCAGTACTTC.